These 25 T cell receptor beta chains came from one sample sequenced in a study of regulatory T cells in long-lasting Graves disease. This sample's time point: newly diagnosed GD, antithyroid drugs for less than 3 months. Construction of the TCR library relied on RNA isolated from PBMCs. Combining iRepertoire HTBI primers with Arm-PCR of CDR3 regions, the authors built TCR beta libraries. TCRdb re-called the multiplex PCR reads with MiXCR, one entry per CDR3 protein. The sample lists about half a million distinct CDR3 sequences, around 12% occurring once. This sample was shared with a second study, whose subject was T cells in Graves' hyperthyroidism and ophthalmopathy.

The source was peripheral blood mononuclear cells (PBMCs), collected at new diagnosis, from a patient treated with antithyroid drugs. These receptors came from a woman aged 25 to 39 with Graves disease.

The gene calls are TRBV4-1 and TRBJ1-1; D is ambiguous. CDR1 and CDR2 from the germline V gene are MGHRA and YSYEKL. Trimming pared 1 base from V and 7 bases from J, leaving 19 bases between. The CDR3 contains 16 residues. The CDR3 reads CASSQGPGRTYIEAFF. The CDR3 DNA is TGCGCCAGCAGCCAAGGTCCCGGGCGGACTTACATTGAAGCTTTCTTT.

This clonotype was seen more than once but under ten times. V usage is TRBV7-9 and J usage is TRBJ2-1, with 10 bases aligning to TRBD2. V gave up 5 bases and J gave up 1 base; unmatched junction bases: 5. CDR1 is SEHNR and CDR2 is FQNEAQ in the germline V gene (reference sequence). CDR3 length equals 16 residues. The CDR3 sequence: CASSTRTSGSYNEQFF. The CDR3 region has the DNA TGTGCCAGCAGCACACGGACTAGCGGATCCTACAATGAGCAGTTCTTC.

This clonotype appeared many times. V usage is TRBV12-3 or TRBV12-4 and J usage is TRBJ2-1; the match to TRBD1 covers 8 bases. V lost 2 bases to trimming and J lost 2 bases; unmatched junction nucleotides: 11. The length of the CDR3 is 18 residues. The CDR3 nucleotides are TGTGCCAGCAGTTTATCCCTCGGACAGGGAGGAACCTACAATGAGCAGTTCTTC. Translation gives CASSLSLGQGGTYNEQFF.

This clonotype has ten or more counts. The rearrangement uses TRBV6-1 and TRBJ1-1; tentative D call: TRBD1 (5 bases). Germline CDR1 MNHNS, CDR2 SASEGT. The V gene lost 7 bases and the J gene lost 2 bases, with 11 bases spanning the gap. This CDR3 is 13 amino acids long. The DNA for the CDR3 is TGTGCCAGCACCCTTGACAGTAACACTGAAGCTTTCTTT. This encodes CASTLDSNTEAFF.

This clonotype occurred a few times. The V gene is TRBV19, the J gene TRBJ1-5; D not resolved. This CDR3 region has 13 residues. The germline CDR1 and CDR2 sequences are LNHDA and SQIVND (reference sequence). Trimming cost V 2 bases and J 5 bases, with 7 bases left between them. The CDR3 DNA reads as TGTGCCAGTAGTATATCCATCCATCAGCCCCAGCATTTT. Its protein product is CASSISIHQPQHF.

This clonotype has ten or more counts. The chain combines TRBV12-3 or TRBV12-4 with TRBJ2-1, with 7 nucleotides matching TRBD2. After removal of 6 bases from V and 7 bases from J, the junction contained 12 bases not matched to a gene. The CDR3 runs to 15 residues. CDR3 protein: CASRTARESSNEQFF. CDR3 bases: TGTGCCAGCAGAACGGCGCGGGAGTCTAGTAATGAGCAGTTCTTC.

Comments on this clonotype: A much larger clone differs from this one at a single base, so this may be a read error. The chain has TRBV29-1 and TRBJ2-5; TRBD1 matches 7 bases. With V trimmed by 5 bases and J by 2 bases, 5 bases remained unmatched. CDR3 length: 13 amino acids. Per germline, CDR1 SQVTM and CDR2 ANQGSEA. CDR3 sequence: CSVQTGIQETQYF. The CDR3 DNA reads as TGCAGCGTTCAGACAGGGATACAAGAGACCCAGTACTTC.

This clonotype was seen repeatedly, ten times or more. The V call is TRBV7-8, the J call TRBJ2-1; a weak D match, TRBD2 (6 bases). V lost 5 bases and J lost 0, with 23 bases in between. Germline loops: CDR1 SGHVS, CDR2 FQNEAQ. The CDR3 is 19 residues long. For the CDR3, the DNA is TGTGCCAGCAGCGCTAAGCTCCTTTCCCGGGGGAGCTCCTACAATGAGCAGTTCTTC. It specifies CASSAKLLSRGSSYNEQFF.

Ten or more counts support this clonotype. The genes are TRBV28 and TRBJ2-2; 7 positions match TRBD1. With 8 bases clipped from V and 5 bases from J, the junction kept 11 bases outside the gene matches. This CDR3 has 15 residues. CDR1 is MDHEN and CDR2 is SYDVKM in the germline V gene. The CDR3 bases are TGTGCCAGCGCCCGAGACAGGGCACGAACCGGGGAGCTGTTTTTT. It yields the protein CASARDRARTGELFF.

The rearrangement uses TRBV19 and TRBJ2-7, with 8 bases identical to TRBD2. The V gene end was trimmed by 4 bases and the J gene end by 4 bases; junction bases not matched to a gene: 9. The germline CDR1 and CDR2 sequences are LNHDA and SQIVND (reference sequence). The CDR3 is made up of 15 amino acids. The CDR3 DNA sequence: TGTGCCAGTAGTAGAATAGCGGGAAAGGGTTACGAGCAGTACTTC. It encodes CASSRIAGKGYEQYF.

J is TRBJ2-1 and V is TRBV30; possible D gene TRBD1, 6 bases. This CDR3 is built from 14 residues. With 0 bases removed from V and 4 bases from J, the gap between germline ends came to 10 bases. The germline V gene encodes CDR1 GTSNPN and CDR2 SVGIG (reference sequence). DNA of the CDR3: TGTGCCTGGAGTGTGGCCAGGGGTTACAATGAGCAGTTCTTC. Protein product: CAWSVARGYNEQFF.

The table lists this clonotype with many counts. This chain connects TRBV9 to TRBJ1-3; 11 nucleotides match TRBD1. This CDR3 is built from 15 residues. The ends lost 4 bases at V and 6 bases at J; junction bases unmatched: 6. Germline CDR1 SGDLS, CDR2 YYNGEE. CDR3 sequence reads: CASSPGQGAENTIYF. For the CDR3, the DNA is TGTGCCAGCAGCCCTGGACAGGGGGCCGAAAACACCATATATTTT.

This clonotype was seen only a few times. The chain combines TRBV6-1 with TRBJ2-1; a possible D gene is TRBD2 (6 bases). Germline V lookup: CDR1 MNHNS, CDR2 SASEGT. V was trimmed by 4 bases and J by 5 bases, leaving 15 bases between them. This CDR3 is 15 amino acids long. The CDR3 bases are TGTGCCAGCAGTGTAGCGGTCCCGGGGGACAATGAGCAGTTCTTC. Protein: CASSVAVPGDNEQFF.

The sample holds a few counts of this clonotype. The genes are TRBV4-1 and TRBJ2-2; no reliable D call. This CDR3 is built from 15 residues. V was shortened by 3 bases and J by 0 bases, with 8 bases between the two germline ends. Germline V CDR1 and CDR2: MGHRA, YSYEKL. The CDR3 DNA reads TGCGCCAGCAGCCAGCGCGACGCGAACACCGGGGAGCTGTTTTTT. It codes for CASSQRDANTGELFF.

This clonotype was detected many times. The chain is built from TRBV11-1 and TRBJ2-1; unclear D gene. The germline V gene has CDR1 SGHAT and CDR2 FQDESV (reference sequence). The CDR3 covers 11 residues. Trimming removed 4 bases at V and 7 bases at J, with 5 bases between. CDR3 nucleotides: TGTGCCAGCAGCTGGGCGAATGAGCAGTTCTTC. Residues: CASSWANEQFF.

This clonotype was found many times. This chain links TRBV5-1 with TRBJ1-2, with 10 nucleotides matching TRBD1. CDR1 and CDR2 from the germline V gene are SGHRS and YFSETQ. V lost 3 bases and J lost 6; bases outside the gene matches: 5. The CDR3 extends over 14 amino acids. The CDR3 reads CASSSSGQGDGYTF. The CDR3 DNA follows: TGCGCCAGCAGCTCTTCCGGACAGGGGGATGGCTACACCTTC.

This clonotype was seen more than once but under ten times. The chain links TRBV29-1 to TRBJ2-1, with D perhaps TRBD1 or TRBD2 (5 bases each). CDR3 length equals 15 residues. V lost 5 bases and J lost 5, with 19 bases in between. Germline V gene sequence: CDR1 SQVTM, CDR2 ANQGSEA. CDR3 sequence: CSVRVGALRNNEQFF. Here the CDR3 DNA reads TGCAGCGTTAGGGTCGGGGCCTTGCGTAACAATGAGCAGTTCTTC.

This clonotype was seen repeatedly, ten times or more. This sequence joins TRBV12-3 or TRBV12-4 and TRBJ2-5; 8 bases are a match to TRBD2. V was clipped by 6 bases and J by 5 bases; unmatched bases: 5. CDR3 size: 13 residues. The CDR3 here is CASSIAGRETQYF. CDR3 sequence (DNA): TGTGCCAGCAGCATAGCGGGAAGGGAGACCCAGTACTTC.

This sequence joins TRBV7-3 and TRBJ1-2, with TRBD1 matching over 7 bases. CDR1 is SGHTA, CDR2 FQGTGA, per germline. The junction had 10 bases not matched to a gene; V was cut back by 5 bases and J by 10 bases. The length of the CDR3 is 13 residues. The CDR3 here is CASSPTGLEDYTF. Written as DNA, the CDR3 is TGTGCCAGCAGCCCGACAGGGTTGGAGGACTACACCTTC.

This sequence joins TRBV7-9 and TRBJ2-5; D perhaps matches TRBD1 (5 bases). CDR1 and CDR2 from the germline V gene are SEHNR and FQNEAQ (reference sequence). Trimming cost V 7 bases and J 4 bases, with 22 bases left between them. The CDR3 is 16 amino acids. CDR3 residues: CASTQQGKGEGETQYF. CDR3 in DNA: TGTGCCAGCACCCAACAAGGGAAAGGGGAAGGAGAGACCCAGTACTTC.

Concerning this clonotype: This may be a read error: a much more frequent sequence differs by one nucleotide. The CDR3 sequence: CVSSYTGLAGVSNEQFF. The CDR3 region has the DNA TGTGTCAGCAGTTACACGGGACTAGCGGGAGTAAGCAATGAGCAGTTCTTC. This chain uses TRBV6-2 or TRBV6-3 with TRBJ2-5; 14 bases map to TRBD2. The DNA end is a closer match to TRBJ2-1, so the J assignment may be wrong. Germline V lookup: CDR1 MNHEY, CDR2 SVGEGT. The CDR3 is 17 residues long.

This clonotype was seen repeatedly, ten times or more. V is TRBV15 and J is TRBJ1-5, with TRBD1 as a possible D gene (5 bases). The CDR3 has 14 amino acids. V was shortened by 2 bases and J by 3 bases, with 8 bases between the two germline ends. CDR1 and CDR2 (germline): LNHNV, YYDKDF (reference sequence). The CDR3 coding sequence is TGTGCCACCAGCAGAAGGGACCCCAATCAGCCCCAGCATTTT. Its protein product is CATSRRDPNQPQHF.

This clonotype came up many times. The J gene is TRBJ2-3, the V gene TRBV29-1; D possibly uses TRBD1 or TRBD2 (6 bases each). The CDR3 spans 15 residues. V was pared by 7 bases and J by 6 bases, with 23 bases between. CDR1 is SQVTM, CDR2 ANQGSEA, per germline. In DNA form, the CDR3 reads TGCAGCGCCCTAGGGGGGTGCCATATAGCGGATACGCAGTATTTT. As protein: CSALGGCHIADTQYF.

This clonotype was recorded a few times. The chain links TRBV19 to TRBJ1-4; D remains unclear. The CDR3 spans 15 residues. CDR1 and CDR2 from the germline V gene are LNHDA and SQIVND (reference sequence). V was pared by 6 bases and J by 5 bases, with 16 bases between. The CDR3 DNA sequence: TGTGCCAGTAGGGAAAAGGGCGGATTAAATGAAAAACTGTTTTTT. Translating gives CASREKGGLNEKLFF.

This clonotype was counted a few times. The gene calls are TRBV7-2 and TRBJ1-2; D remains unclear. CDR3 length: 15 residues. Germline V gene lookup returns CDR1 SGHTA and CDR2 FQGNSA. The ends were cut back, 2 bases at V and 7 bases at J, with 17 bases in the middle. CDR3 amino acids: CASSLYRVRSGGYTF. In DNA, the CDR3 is TGTGCCAGCAGCTTATATCGAGTCAGAAGCGGTGGCTACACCTTC.